This TCR beta chain was found in a study of T cell responses to AZD1222 COVID-19 vaccine (dated by TCRdb to the early 2020s). With respect to the entire study: AZD1222 recipients whose second dose came at about 4 weeks and those whose second dose came at about 12 weeks were combined into one group, since spike-specific TCR depth and breadth did not differ between the two schedules. TCR sequencing was performed for roughly 250 trial participants, of whom some 200 were given two doses of AZD1222 and 26 were given two doses of MenACWY control vaccine. Trial participants were enrolled by age into subgroups of 18-55, 56-69 and 70-plus years, and approximately 150, 30 and 60 TCR-sequenced participants, respectively, were included in these subgroups.

V is pruned by 5 bases and J by 5 bases, leaving 10 bases of the junction without a gene match. CDR1 and CDR2 are drawn from the germline V gene (reference sequence): WNHNN, SYGVQD. Including cysteine and phenylalanine, the CDR3 has 17 amino acids. Only CDR3 DNA is held: 51 bases, read in frame from base 1. Broad study findings and their caveats: Because no day 14 peak-response samples were available, the repertoires could be characterized only after the peak T cell response. After two AZD1222 doses, spike-specific TCR breadth and depth were significantly higher than at day 0 and than in MenACWY recipients. Reportedly, close to half of the unique spike-specific TCRs recognized epitopes lying outside the regions that are mutated in the B.1.351 and B.1.1.7 variants. Conclusions about previously exposed vaccinees are limited, since just five or six AZD1222 recipients were seropositive for SARS-CoV-2 at baseline. The 56-69-year group was small, and its depth increase did not reach significance, likely because of low power. Participants were mostly white British, with more females than males. The authors suggested clonal diversity may have been underestimated. The whole spike protein was spanned by vaccine-associated CD4 TCRs, and dominant responses were seen in regions 160-218 and 743-854.

On this clone itself: Its antigen is currently not known. Per-nucleotide qualities are absent, and no much larger clonotype sits a single base away.

The CDR3 regions of human TCRbeta chains were subjected to immunosequencing. The authors processed their data as follows. Repertoire TCRs were checked for matches against a reference library of SARS-CoV-2-specific TCRs that had been generated using the MIRA antigen-specificity platform. Breadth meant the fraction of unique TCRs that were SARS-CoV-2-associated, whereas depth meant the fraction of total T cells that were SARS-CoV-2-associated. Using the MIRA data, each spike-specific TCR was mapped to the spike region that the TCR reacts to and placed in a CD4 or CD8 class. Log10-transformed breadth and depth values were compared by one-way ANOVA with Sidak's multiple comparisons tests. TCRdb re-hosts the immuneACCESS table, in-frame sequences only. Its copies lack some clones; in the studies checked, an unresolved V gene accounts for under half of them, and the cause for the rest is not known. V, J and clone size derive from that table, while D and trimming were established from the DNA sequence. This sample lists about 120,000 clones; 75% to 90% were detected once. Almost 9.5% of the sample lies in the top ten.

What this sample's time point label stands for: baseline before first vaccination. Vaccinee samples were obtained from the UK trials COV001 and COV002, which included a single-blind randomized controlled phase 2/3 trial of AZD1222 (ChAdOx1 nCoV-19) in healthy adults. For TCRbeta chain sequencing, PBMC samples were collected from trial participants at day 0 and at day 28 after the second dose. This sequence originates from an adult in good health. This material consisted of peripheral blood, taken on day 0 of AZD1222 vaccination. The chain links TRBV10-1 with TRBJ2-7, with 15 bases matching TRBD2. The CDR3 region: CASSPGTSGGITNEQYF. The nucleotide sequence reads TGCGCCAGCAGTCCCGGGACTAGCGGGGGGATTACTAACGAGCAGTACTTC.